Below, 30 T cell receptor beta chains from the same sample are listed, as sequenced in a study of persistence of HIV-infected CD4 T cells. Overlapping HIV-1 Gag 15-mer peptides at 0.8 to 1 ug per peptide per mL were used. Sorting selected CD4+ T cells upregulating both CD40 ligand and CD69. The libraries were made with immunoSEQ version 4 in survey mode. Libraries were prepared by immunoSEQ multiplex PCR; TCRdb keeps only in-frame clonotypes and omits some of them. This table has fewer than 15,000 clones, 66% appearing once. These TCRs are of unknown antigen specificity. The sequencing here drew on CD4+ T cells sorted from PBMCs after approximately 19-hour stimulation, taken from a patient who received antiretroviral therapy. Receptors were obtained from an adult man with HIV who was CMV-seropositive.

This clone was seen only once. CDR3 DNA: TGTGCCAGCAGTTTGTCAGGGGGTTATGGCTACACCTTC. Amino acid sequence: CASSLSGGYGYTF. The chain employs TRBV12-3 or TRBV12-4 and TRBJ1-2; 7 nucleotides agree with TRBD1. J lost 5 bases, V lost 3 bases, and 3 bases had no gene match. This CDR3 has 13 residues.

The J gene is TRBJ2-5, the V gene TRBV10-3; D gene unclear. Germline assignment: CDR1 ENHRY and CDR2 SYGVKD. Trimming stripped 0 bases from V and 4 bases from J, with 18 bases between. CDR3 length: 17 amino acids. The CDR3 loop is CAISESKTSFFSETQYF. DNA of the CDR3: TGTGCCATCAGTGAGTCTAAGACCTCCTTCTTTTCAGAGACCCAGTACTTC.

Within the sample, this clone is medium-sized. Other nucleotide sequences in the sample specify the same CDR3. V and J are TRBV6-5 and TRBJ1-6, with TRBD1 matching 7 bases. The germline V gene has CDR1 MNHEY and CDR2 SVGAGI. Trimming removed 0 bases from V and 8 bases from J; junction bases left unmatched: 4. CDR3 length: 15 amino acids. The DNA for the CDR3 is TGTGCCAGCAGTTACTCCCGACAGGGAGATTCACCCCTCCACTTT. This sequence encodes CASSYSRQGDSPLHF.

The V and J genes are TRBV7-6 and TRBJ2-1; TRBD2 aligns across 8 bases. J was trimmed by 5 bases and V by 5 bases; bases with no gene match: 8. The CDR3 consists of 15 residues. The germline CDR1 and CDR2 sequences are SGHVS and FNYEAQ. CDR3 sequence: CASSPLAGGHNEQFF. In DNA form, the CDR3 reads TGTGCCAGCAGCCCCCTAGCGGGCGGCCACAATGAGCAGTTCTTC.

This clone appeared a single time. The CDR3 DNA sequence: TGTGCCAGTAGTATAAACCGGAGGAACACTGAAGCTTTCTTT. It codes for CASSINRRNTEAFF. The chain links TRBV19 to TRBJ1-1; no definite D call. The germline V gene encodes CDR1 LNHDA and CDR2 SQIVND (reference sequence). The CDR3 runs to 14 residues. Trimming removed 2 bases at V and 1 base at J, with 8 bases between.

The V call is TRBV5-1, the J call TRBJ2-3; 7 bases fit TRBD2. V was pared by 2 bases and J by 4 bases, with 7 bases of the junction left unmatched. Germline V gene sequence: CDR1 SGHRS, CDR2 YFSETQ. The length of the CDR3 is 15 residues. The CDR3 DNA sequence: TGCGCCAGCAGCTTAAGCGGGGAGAATGCAGATACGCAGTATTTT. It is translated as CASSLSGENADTQYF.

The chain has TRBV6-1 and TRBJ2-2; D not resolved. This CDR3 is built from 15 residues. Germline-derived CDR1 and CDR2 are MNHNS and SASEGT. V lost 10 bases, J lost 3 bases, and 18 bases lay in between. The CDR3 sequence is CATFSPTTYTGELFF. The CDR3 DNA reads TGTGCCACCTTCAGTCCGACCACTTACACCGGGGAGCTGTTTTTT.

The gene calls are TRBV9 and TRBJ2-2; D remains unclear. V lost 0 bases and J lost 2, with 11 bases in between. Germline V gene sequence: CDR1 SGDLS, CDR2 YYNGEE. The CDR3 has 16 residues. The CDR3 DNA follows: TGTGCCAGCAGCGTAGCTCGGACGATCAACACCGGGGAGCTGTTTTTT. Residues: CASSVARTINTGELFF. Full variable domain (outside the CDR3, taken from reference TRBV9 and TRBJ2-2): DSGVTQTPKHLITATGQRVTLRCSPRSGDLSVYWYQQSLDQGLQFLIQYYNGEERAKGNILERFSAQQFPDLHSELNLSSLELGDSALYFCASSVARTINTGELFFGEGSRLTVL.

The chain links TRBV6-2 or TRBV6-3 to TRBJ2-5; D gene ambiguous. This CDR3 is built from 11 residues. CDR1 is MNHEY, CDR2 SVGEGT, per germline. V was trimmed by 3 bases and J by 6 bases, leaving 5 bases between them. This chain's CDR3 is CASSYLQTQYF. The CDR3 DNA sequence: TGTGCCAGCAGTTATCTTCAGACCCAGTACTTC.

The chain carries TRBV6-5 and TRBJ1-1, with 8 bases fitting TRBD1. Germline CDR1 reads MNHEY; CDR2 reads SVGAGI. The CDR3 consists of 15 residues. J was trimmed by 6 bases and V by 6 bases; bases with no gene match: 12. In DNA, the CDR3 is TGTGCCAGCAGACAAACAGGGGGGCGGGAGGCTGAAGCTTTCTTT. The encoded protein is CASRQTGGREAEAFF.

This chain uses TRBV2 with TRBJ1-1, with unresolved D. The CDR3 has 12 amino acids. The V gene's germline CDR1 is SNHLY and CDR2 FYNNEI. The ends were cut back, 6 bases at V and 3 bases at J, with 8 bases in the middle. CDR3 sequence: CASSGQDTEAFF. CDR3 in DNA: TGTGCCAGCAGCGGCCAGGACACTGAAGCTTTCTTT.

This chain links TRBV5-6 with TRBJ2-7; D gene ambiguous. The CDR3 is made up of 16 amino acids. Germline CDR1 is SGHDT and CDR2 is YYEEEE. Trimming removed 3 bases from V and 5 bases from J, with 21 bases in between. In DNA, the CDR3 is TGTGCCAGCAGCTCCTTCCGGGTGCTGGTTAGGAACGAGCAGTACTTC. This codes for CASSSFRVLVRNEQYF. The variable domain in full, completed from reference TRBV5-6 and TRBJ2-7, reads DAGVTQSPTHLIKTRGQQVTLRCSPKSGHDTVSWYQQALGQGPQFIFQYYEEEERQRGNFPDRFSGHQFPNYSSELNVNALLLGDSALYLCASSSFRVLVRNEQYFGPGTRLTVT.

The J gene is TRBJ1-4, the V gene TRBV19, with D possibly matching TRBD1 (6 bases). The length of the CDR3 is 16 residues. Deletions cut 7 bases from V and 3 bases from J, with 18 bases between. Per the germline V gene, CDR1 is LNHDA and CDR2 is SQIVND (reference sequence). This CDR3 reads CASISRRGQANEKLFF. CDR3 nucleotides: TGTGCCAGTATCTCGAGGCGGGGGCAAGCTAATGAAAAACTGTTTTTT.

V and J are TRBV5-1 and TRBJ2-2, with 9 bases matching TRBD2. Losses at the gene ends were 6 bases for V and 6 bases for J; bases not matched to a gene: 12. The CDR3 has 16 residues. Germline CDR1 and CDR2: SGHRS and YFSETQ. The CDR3: CASTSGASGVSGELFF. The CDR3, as DNA: TGCGCCAGCACCTCTGGCGCTAGCGGGGTGTCCGGGGAGCTGTTTTTT.

Only one count was recorded for this clone. The chain is built from TRBV7-2 and TRBJ2-3, with D perhaps TRBD2 (6 bases). The CDR3 is made up of 16 amino acids. Germline CDR1 reads SGHTA; CDR2 reads FQGNSA. V dropped 5 bases and J dropped 1 base, with 16 bases sitting between them. The CDR3 nucleotides are TGTGCCAGCAGCCAAGGTTTGCGGGGTCGCACAGATACGCAGTATTTT. It yields the protein CASSQGLRGRTDTQYF.

The rearrangement links TRBV29-1 to TRBJ2-3, with D unresolved. V lost 7 bases and J 0 bases, leaving 14 bases between the germline ends. Germline V gives CDR1 SQVTM, CDR2 ANQGSEA. CDR3 length: 14 residues. The CDR3 region has the DNA TGCAGCGGAGAAGGCTCTGCTAGCACAGATACGCAGTATTTT. Protein sequence: CSGEGSASTDTQYF.

This chain uses TRBV21-1 with TRBJ2-2; TRBD1 is taken as the D call from the table, unchecked against the DNA. TRBV21-1 is a recognized pseudogene. The CDR3 has 17 amino acids. CDR3 amino acids: CASSKEGSRQGTGELFF. For the CDR3, the DNA is TGTGCCAGCAGCAAAGAAGGTTCGAGACAGGGGACCGGGGAGCTGTTTTTT.

The J gene is TRBJ2-3, the V gene TRBV7-6; possible D gene TRBD1, 6 bases. The CDR3 runs to 13 residues. Germline V lookup: CDR1 SGHVS, CDR2 FNYEAQ. V lost 5 bases and J 2 bases, leaving 8 bases between the germline ends. The CDR3 loop reads CASSRGNTDTQYF. CDR3 bases: TGTGCCAGCAGCAGGGGGAACACAGATACGCAGTATTTT.

V and J are TRBV15 and TRBJ1-1; 7 bases line up with TRBD1. V was clipped by 2 bases and J by 1 base; unmatched bases: 4. CDR3 size: 15 residues. Germline CDR1 LNHNV, CDR2 YYDKDF (reference sequence). The CDR3 nucleotides read TGTGCCACCAGCAGACCAGGGACAGCGAACACTGAAGCTTTCTTT. Its translation is CATSRPGTANTEAFF.

J is TRBJ1-6 and V is TRBV11-2, with D perhaps matching TRBD1 (6 bases). V lost 5 bases, J lost 8 bases, and 10 bases lay in between. Germline CDR1 is SGHAT and CDR2 is FQNNGV. This CDR3 is built from 13 residues. The CDR3 nucleotides read TGTGCCAGCAGCCCCAGGGGCGATTCACCCCTCCACTTT. Translating gives CASSPRGDSPLHF.

The rearrangement joins TRBV6-1 to TRBJ2-5; 7 bases map to TRBD1. The CDR3 sequence is 15 residues long. Trimming took 2 bases from V and 13 from J; bases not matched to a gene: 16. Per the germline V gene, CDR1 is MNHNS and CDR2 is SASEGT. The CDR3 DNA sequence: TGTGCCAGCAGTGAATCCGGAGGCATAGAGGGGGCCAGGTACTTC. Its translation is CASSESGGIEGARYF.

The rearrangement links TRBV6-5 to TRBJ2-1; the match to TRBD1 covers 8 bases. With 6 bases clipped from V and 4 bases from J, the junction kept 5 bases outside the gene matches. The CDR3 loop spans 14 amino acids. Looked up from germline, CDR1 is MNHEY and CDR2 is SVGAGI. CDR3: CASRRTGLYNEQFF. For the CDR3, the DNA is TGTGCCAGCAGACGGACAGGGTTATACAATGAGCAGTTCTTC.

The chain links TRBV7-2 to TRBJ2-7; 10 positions agree with TRBD1. The germline CDR1 and CDR2 sequences are SGHTA and FQGNSA. The CDR3 is 15 residues long. The J segment lost 0 bases and the V segment lost 5 bases, leaving 4 bases of the junction unmatched. CDR3 in DNA: TGTGCCAGCAGCCAGGGACAGGGGATCTCCTACGAGCAGTACTTC. Amino acids: CASSQGQGISYEQYF.

This CDR3 is CASSSWDRGNSPLHF. The CDR3 region has the DNA TGCGCCAGCAGCTCCTGGGACAGGGGGAATTCACCCCTCCACTTT. V and J are TRBV5-1 and TRBJ1-6, with 11 bases that match TRBD1. Germline V gives CDR1 SGHRS, CDR2 YFSETQ. The CDR3 has 15 amino acids. Trimming removed 3 bases from V and 7 bases from J; junction bases left unmatched: 3.

This rearrangement joins TRBV12-5 to TRBJ2-4; perhaps TRBD1 as D (7 bases). This CDR3 is built from 17 residues. Germline values: CDR1 LGHNT, CDR2 FRNRAP. Between the trimmed V and J ends, which lost 0 bases and 6 bases, there was a span of 18 bases. The CDR3 loop reads CASGLVLQGGRINIQYF. The CDR3 DNA reads as TGTGCTAGTGGTTTGGTACTTCAGGGGGGCCGTATAAACATTCAGTACTTC.

As for this clone: At the DNA level, this CDR3 is encoded by other sequences in the same sample as well. This rearrangement joins TRBV6-5 to TRBJ1-6; D uncertain. V shed 4 bases and J shed 8 bases, with 12 bases lying between them. The CDR3 extends over 14 amino acids. CDR1 is MNHEY, CDR2 SVGAGI, per germline. In DNA, the CDR3 is TGTGCCAGCAGTTCGAGTCGAAGGGATTCACCCCTCCACTTT. This translates into CASSSSRRDSPLHF.

By proportion, this clone is medium-sized (0.01 to 0.1%). The rearrangement uses TRBV18 and TRBJ1-2; 9 nucleotides align to TRBD1. Per the germline V gene, CDR1 is KGHSH and CDR2 is LQKENI. This CDR3 is built from 15 residues. V trimming: 3 bases; J trimming: 5 bases; junction bases outside the gene matches: 7. The CDR3 spells CASSPREGQGYGYTF. As DNA, the CDR3 is TGTGCCAGCTCACCCCGAGAGGGACAGGGTTATGGCTACACCTTC.

This clone turned up a few times. This rearrangement joins TRBV3-1 (or the pseudogene TRBV3-2) to TRBJ1-1, with TRBD1 matching 9 bases. The CDR3 runs 16 residues. Losses at the gene ends were 1 base for V and 5 bases for J; bases not matched to a gene: 8. Germline V lookup: CDR1 LGHDT, CDR2 YNNKEL (reference sequence). CDR3 residues: CASSQGETGGRTEAFF. The CDR3 region has the DNA TGTGCCAGCAGCCAAGGGGAGACAGGGGGGAGGACTGAAGCTTTCTTT.

The chain links TRBV10-2 to TRBJ2-7; weak D call: TRBD1 (6 bases). The CDR3 is 13 residues long. V was cut by 5 bases and J by 5 bases, with 13 bases left in between. The germline gives CDR1 WSHSY, CDR2 SAAADI. The CDR3 sequence is CASSSGVGDEQYF. For the CDR3, the DNA is TGCGCCAGCAGTTCAGGGGTCGGGGACGAGCAGTACTTC.

By sample share, this clone is medium-sized. The CDR3 nucleotides are TGTGCCAGCAGTGTGTACAGGGAGAATCAGCCCCAGCATTTT. Residues: CASSVYRENQPQHF. V gene TRBV2 combines with J gene TRBJ1-5; weak D call: TRBD1 (6 bases). Germline V gene data show CDR1 as SNHLY and CDR2 as FYNNEI. The CDR3 consists of 14 residues. The V and J ends lost 4 bases and 4 bases respectively, with 11 bases between them.